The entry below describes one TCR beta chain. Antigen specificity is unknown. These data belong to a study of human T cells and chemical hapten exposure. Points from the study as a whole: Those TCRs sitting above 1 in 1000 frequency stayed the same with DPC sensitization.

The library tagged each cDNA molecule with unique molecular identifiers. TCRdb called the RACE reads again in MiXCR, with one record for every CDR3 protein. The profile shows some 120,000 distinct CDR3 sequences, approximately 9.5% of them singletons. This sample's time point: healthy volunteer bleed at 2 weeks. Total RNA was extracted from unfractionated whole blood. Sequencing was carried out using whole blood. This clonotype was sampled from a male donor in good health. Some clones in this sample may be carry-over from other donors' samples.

The CDR3 DNA sequence: TGTGCTAGTGGTTTGCTGGGGCAGAACAATGAGCAGTTCTTC. Residues: CASGLLGQNNEQFF. This chain connects TRBV12-5 to TRBJ2-1; perhaps TRBD1 as D (5 bases). V dropped 2 bases and J dropped 5 bases, with 10 bases sitting between them. Germline V gene data show CDR1 as LGHNT and CDR2 as FRNRAP. The length of the CDR3 is 14 residues.